The clone carrying this T cell receptor beta chain was seen a single time. The data are from a study of blood T cell repertoires in COVID-19. On the study more broadly: The origin of the acute and convalescent COVID-19 samples was the United States, Italy and Spain.

Germline V gene lookup returns CDR1 SGDLS and CDR2 YYNGEE. Trimming pared 0 bases from V and 0 bases from J, leaving 9 bases between. CDR3 length: 16 amino acids. Per the authors' pipeline: Nucleated cell counts were estimated from reference gene primer amplification. Clones were sequenced by immunoSEQ multiplex PCR, and TCRdb holds only the in-frame ones, with some missing. The DNA gave D and trimming, while V, J and clone size come from that table. This sample has 25,000 to 35,000 clones; about 90% occur once, and the top ten carry about 10%. The chain links TRBV9 to TRBJ2-2; D is unclear. The sample consisted of peripheral blood. This clonotype originated in a human donor with active COVID-19. The donor label of this sample is uncertain. CDR3 in DNA: TGTGCCAGCAGCGTAGCTCTATCCGCGAACACCGGGGAGCTGTTTTTT. Translation gives CASSVALSANTGELFF.